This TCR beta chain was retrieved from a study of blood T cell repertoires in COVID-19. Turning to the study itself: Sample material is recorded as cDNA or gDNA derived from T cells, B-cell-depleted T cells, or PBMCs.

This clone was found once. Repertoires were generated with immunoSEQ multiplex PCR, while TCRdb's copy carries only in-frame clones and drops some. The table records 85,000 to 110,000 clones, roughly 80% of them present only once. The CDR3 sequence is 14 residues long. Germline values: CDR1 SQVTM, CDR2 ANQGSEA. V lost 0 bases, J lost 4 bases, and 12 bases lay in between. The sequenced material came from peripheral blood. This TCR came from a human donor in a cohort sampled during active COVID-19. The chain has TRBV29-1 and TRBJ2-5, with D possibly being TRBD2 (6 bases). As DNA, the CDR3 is TGCAGCGTTGAAGATCCGGAGGGCCGAGAGACCCAGTACTTC. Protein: CSVEDPEGRETQYF.